A single sample is the source of the 7 T cell receptor beta chains below, sequenced in a study of blood T cell repertoires in COVID-19. The assay was immunoSEQ multiplex PCR, and TCRdb's table has in-frame clones only and misses some. Altogether over 200,000 clones are present, approximately 91% being singletons, with the ten largest covering roughly 2.5%. Sequencing used peripheral blood. The receptors come from a woman aged 55-75 years with acute or convalescent COVID-19.

This chain uses TRBV9 with TRBJ1-1; D unclear. This CDR3 region has 15 residues. CDR1 SGDLS and CDR2 YYNGEE come from the germline V gene. Trimming removed 4 bases from V and 6 bases from J, with 19 bases in between. The CDR3 sequence: CASSPLRLLNAEAFF. DNA of the CDR3: TGTGCCAGCAGCCCCTTAAGACTTTTAAACGCTGAAGCTTTCTTT. The full variable domain, with the rest looked up from reference TRBV9 and TRBJ1-1, is DSGVTQTPKHLITATGQRVTLRCSPRSGDLSVYWYQQSLDQGLQFLIQYYNGEERAKGNILERFSAQQFPDLHSELNLSSLELGDSALYFCASSPLRLLNAEAFFGQGTRLTVV.

The rearrangement uses TRBV7-9 and TRBJ2-2; a weak D match, TRBD1 (6 bases). The V end was cut by 2 bases, the J end by 2 bases, with 12 bases between. Germline V gene sequence: CDR1 SEHNR, CDR2 FQNEAQ (reference sequence). This CDR3 is 16 amino acids long. The CDR3 DNA is TGTGCCAGCAGCTTAATCGGACAGACAAACACCGGGGAGCTGTTTTTT. Translating it yields CASSLIGQTNTGELFF.

This clone was picked up a small number of times. This rearrangement joins TRBV28 to TRBJ1-5; D perhaps matches TRBD1 (6 bases). V lost 6 bases and J lost 2, with 11 bases in between. The CDR3 loop spans 14 amino acids. The germline V gene encodes CDR1 MDHEN and CDR2 SYDVKM. The CDR3 DNA reads TGTGCCAGCAGACAGGGAAATGGCAATCAGCCCCAGCATTTT. Protein sequence: CASRQGNGNQPQHF.

The rearrangement links TRBV6-2 or TRBV6-3 to TRBJ2-7; 11 positions match TRBD2. With 5 bases clipped from V and 2 bases from J, the junction kept 5 bases outside the gene matches. The CDR3 contains 15 residues. CDR1 is MNHEY and CDR2 is SVGEGT in the germline V gene. In DNA form, the CDR3 reads TGTGCCAGCAGTCAACGACTAGCGGGGCCCTACGAGCAGTACTTC. The encoded protein is CASSQRLAGPYEQYF.

The chain combines TRBV7-3 with TRBJ2-5; 15 bases match TRBD2. The length of the CDR3 is 14 residues. Germline V gives CDR1 SGHTA, CDR2 FQGTGA. Trimming at V came to 4 bases and at J to 9 bases, leaving 3 bases not matched to a gene. CDR3 DNA sequence: TGTGCCAGCAGCTCGGGGACTAGCGGGGGGCCCCAGTACTTC. This gives the protein CASSSGTSGGPQYF.

The chain couples TRBV7-9 to TRBJ1-3; D call uncertain. The ends were cut back, 2 bases at V and 4 bases at J, with 18 bases in the middle. Germline loops: CDR1 SEHNR, CDR2 FQNEAQ (reference sequence). The CDR3 is made up of 17 amino acids. CDR3 region: CASSLLGRGGTGNTIYF. For the CDR3, the DNA is TGTGCCAGCAGCTTACTCGGTCGGGGAGGCACGGGAAACACCATATATTTT. The whole variable domain, filled in from reference TRBV7-9 and TRBJ1-3, reads DTGVSQNPRHKITKRGQNVTFRCDPISEHNRLYWYRQTLGQGPEFLTYFQNEAQLEKSRLLSDRFSAERPKGSFSTLEIQRTEQGDSAMYLCASSLLGRGGTGNTIYFGEGSWLTVV.

The CDR3 loop is CASSLRGRTDTQYF. In DNA, the CDR3 is TGTGCCAGCAGTTTGAGGGGGCGCACAGATACGCAGTATTTT. The rearrangement links TRBV27 to TRBJ2-3, with 7 nucleotides matching TRBD1. With V trimmed by 3 bases and J by 1 base, 1 base remained unmatched. The CDR3 is 14 residues long. Germline CDR1 MNHEY, CDR2 SMNVEV (reference sequence).